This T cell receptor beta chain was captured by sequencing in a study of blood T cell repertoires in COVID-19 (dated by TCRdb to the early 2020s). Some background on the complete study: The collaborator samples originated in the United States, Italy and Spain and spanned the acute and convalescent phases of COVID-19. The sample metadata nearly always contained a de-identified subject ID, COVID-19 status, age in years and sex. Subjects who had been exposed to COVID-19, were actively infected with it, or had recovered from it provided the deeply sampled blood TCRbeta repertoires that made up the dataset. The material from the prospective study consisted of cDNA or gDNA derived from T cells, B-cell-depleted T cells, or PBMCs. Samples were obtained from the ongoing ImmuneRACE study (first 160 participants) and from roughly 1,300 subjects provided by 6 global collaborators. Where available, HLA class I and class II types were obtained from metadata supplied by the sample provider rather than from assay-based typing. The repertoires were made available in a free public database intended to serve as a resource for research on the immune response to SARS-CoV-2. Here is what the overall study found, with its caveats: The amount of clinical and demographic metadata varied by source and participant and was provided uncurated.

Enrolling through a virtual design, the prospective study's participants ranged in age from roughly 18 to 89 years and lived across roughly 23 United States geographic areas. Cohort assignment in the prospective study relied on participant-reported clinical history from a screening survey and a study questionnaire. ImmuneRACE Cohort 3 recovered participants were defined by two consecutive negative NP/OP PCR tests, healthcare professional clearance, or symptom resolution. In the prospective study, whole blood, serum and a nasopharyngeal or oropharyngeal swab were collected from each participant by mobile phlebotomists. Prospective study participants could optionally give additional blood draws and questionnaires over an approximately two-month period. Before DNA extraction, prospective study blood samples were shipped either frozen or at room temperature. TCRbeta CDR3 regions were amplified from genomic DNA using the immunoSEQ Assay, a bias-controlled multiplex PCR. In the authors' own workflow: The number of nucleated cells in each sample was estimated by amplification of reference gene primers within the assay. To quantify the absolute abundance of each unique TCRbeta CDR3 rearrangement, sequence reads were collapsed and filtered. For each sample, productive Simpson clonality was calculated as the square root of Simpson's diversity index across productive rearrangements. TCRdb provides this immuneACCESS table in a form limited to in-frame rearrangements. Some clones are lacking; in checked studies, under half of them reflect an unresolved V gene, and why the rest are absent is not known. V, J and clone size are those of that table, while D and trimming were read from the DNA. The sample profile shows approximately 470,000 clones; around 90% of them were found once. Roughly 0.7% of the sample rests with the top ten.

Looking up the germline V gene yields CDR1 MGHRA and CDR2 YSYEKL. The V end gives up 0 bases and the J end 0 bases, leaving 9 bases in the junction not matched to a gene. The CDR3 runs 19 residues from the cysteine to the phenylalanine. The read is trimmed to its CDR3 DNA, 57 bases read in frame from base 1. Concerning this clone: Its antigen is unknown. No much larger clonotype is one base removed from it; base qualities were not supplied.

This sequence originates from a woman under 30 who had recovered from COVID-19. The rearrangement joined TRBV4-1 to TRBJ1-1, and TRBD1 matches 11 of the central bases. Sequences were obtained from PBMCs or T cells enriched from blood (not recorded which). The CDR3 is CASSQELDRGPPMNTEAFF. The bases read TGCGCCAGCAGCCAAGAATTGGACAGGGGGCCCCCAATGAACACTGAAGCTTTCTTT.